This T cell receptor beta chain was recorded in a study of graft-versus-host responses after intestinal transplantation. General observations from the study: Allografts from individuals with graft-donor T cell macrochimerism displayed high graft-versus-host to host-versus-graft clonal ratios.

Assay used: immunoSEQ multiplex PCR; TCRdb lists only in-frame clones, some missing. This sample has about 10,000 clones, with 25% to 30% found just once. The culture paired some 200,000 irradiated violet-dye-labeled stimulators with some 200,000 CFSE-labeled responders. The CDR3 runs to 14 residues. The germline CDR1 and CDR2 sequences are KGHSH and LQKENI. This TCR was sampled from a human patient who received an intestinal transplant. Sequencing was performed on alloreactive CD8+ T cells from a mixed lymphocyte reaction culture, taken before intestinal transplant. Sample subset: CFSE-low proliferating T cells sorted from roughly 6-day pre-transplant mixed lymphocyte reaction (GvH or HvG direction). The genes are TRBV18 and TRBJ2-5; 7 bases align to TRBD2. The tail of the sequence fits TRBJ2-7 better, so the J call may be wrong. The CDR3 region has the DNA TGTGCCAGCTCACCTGGGGGGGGCTCCTACGAGCAGTACTTC. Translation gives CASSPGGGSYEQYF.